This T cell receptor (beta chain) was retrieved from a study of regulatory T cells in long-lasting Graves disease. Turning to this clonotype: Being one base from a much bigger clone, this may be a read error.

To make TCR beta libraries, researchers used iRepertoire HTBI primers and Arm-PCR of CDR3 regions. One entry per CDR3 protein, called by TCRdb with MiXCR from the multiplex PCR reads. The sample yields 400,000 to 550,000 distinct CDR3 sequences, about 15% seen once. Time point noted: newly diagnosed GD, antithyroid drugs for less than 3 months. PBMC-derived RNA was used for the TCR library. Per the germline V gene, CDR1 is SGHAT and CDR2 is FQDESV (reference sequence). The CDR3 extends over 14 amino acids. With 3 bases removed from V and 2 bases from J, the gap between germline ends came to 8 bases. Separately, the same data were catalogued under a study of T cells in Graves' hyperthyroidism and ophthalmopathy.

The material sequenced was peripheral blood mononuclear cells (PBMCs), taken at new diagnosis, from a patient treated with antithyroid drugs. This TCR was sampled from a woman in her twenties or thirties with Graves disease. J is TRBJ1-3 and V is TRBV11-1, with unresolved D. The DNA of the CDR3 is TGTGCCAGCAGCTTCCCCGGGACTGGAAACACCATATATTTT. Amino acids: CASSFPGTGNTIYF.